This T cell receptor beta chain was identified in a study of identical twins. General study findings and limits: Compared with unrelated sharing, twin-shared out-of-frame alpha sequences had more low-probability sequences.

With 0 bases clipped from V and 4 bases from J, the junction kept 7 bases outside the gene matches. Germline V gives CDR1 LNHDA, CDR2 SQIVND (reference sequence). The CDR3 runs 17 residues. Donors uniformly comprised healthy Caucasians. In regard to this clonotype: Its target is unknown.

Template switching introduced a universal primer site, and the cDNA bore unique molecular identifiers. TCRdb used MiXCR to reprocess the 5' RACE reads, holding one entry per CDR3 protein. The table includes approximately 1.8 million distinct CDR3 sequences, roughly a third detected once. The TCR sequence derives from a newborn girl in good health. Sequencing was done on a sample of cord blood. The V and J genes are TRBV19 and TRBJ2-1; TRBD2 aligns across 9 bases. DNA of the CDR3: TGTGCCAGTAGTATAGAGGGCCTAGCGGGAAGGTACAATGAGCAGTTCTTC. This gives the protein CASSIEGLAGRYNEQFF.